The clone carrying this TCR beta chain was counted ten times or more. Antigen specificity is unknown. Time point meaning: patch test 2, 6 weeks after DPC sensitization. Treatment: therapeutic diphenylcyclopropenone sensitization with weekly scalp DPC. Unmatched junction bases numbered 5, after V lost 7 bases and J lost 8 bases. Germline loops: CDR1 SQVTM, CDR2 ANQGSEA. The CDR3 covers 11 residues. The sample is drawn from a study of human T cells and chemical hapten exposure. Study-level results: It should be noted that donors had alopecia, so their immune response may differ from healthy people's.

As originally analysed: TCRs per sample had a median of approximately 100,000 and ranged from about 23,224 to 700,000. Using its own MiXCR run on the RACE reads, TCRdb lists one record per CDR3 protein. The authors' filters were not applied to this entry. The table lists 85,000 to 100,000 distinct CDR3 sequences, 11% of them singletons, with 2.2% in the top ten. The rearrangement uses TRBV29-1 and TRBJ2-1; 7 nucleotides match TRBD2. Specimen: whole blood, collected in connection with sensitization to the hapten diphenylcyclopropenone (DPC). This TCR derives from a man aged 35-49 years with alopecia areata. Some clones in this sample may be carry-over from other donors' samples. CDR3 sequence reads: CSAPTSYEQFF. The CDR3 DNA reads TGCAGCGCCCCGACTAGCTATGAGCAGTTCTTC.